This paragraph covers one T cell receptor beta chain sequence. It has no known antigen specificity. There are no base qualities to consult, and no much larger clone falls within one base. PBMCs were isolated by Ficoll-Paque density gradient centrifugation. The sample originates from a study of T-cell memory formation after mild COVID-19 (dated by TCRdb to the early 2020s). With respect to the entire study: TCR sequence clusters from the two donors were found to be largely donor specific. T-cell clones expanding and contracting after mild COVID-19 in two donors were tracked by longitudinal TCRalpha and TCRbeta repertoire sequencing. The cohort was made up of two young adult volunteers, one female and one male, who were previously healthy. The research as a whole found: The study covered only two mild cases, and larger cohorts including severe cases with pre-infection samples were considered necessary. The detection of some responding clones in pre-infection memory suggests that pre-existing cross-reactive memory T cells joined the SARS-CoV-2 response. From day 15 to 85, contracting clones showed balanced CD4/CD8 phenotypes, whereas a second wave of clones that expanded from day 15 to 37 leaned towards CD4+. SARS-CoV-2 specificity of the second-wave clones peaking on day 37 was not confirmed. Contracting CD4+ clones were located mainly in the CM and EM memory subsets, whereas CD8+ clones were found to be enriched in EMRA.

This sample was sequenced with an Illumina NovaSeq 6000. TCRalpha and TCRbeta cDNA libraries were built by 5'RACE with constant-segment primers, adding sample barcodes and unique molecular identifiers. RNA was extracted from every sample with Trizol reagent. Libraries were amplified in two PCR steps, with a second sample barcode and Illumina TruSeq adapters added in the second step. Sequencing of the libraries was done on an Illumina NovaSeq, producing 2 x 150 bp paired-end reads. Processing in the source paper ran as follows. The reads were demultiplexed and collapsed into UMI-guided consensus sequences using migec v1.2.7. Using mixcr v2.1.11, the UMI consensuses were aligned to TRA and TRB V and J templates and assembled into clonotypes. Clonotypes were classified as expanded or contracted when called significant by both edgeR and NoisET, with noise models trained on biological replicates. For edgeR calls, the cutoffs were a false discovery rate-adjusted p below 0.01 and a log2 fold-change threshold of 1. As an exploratory analysis of dynamics, max-normalized trajectories of the 1000 most abundant clonotypes were examined with PCA combined with hierarchical clustering. Separately sequenced CD4+ and CD8+ repertoires were used to assign a CD4 or CD8 phenotype to each responding clone. TCRdb reworked the public reads: Q25 trimming with fastp, MiXCR clone assembly, productive beta chains retained. Rows are combined by CDR3 protein, so each entry shows the most common genes and DNA. These V and J calls derive from TCRdb rather than the authors' analysis. The sample yields roughly 160,000 distinct CDR3 sequences; 10% to 15% were counted once. Approximately 3.4% of the sample rests with the top ten.

V was cut back by 3 bases and J by 2 bases, leaving a gap of 9 bases between them. Sequences SGHVS (CDR1) and FNYEAQ (CDR2) are obtained from the germline V gene. The CDR3 holds 14 amino acids from the cysteine to the phenylalanine. The sequence is cut down to CDR3 DNA, 42 bases in frame from base 1. The sequence came from a man aged 18 to 29 who had mild COVID-19 (a few samples of this study predate the infection). The sample titles of this study are shuffled in the database, so cell type and time point are left out; the donor was told from shared clones. The receptor chain draws on TRBV7-6 and TRBJ2-3, with the identity of the D gene unclear. Sample: PBMCs or a T cell subset sorted from them (not recorded which). The CDR3 has the sequence CASSFRTLTDTQYF. In nucleotides, the sequence is TGTGCCAGCAGCTTCCGAACGCTCACAGATACGCAGTATTTT.